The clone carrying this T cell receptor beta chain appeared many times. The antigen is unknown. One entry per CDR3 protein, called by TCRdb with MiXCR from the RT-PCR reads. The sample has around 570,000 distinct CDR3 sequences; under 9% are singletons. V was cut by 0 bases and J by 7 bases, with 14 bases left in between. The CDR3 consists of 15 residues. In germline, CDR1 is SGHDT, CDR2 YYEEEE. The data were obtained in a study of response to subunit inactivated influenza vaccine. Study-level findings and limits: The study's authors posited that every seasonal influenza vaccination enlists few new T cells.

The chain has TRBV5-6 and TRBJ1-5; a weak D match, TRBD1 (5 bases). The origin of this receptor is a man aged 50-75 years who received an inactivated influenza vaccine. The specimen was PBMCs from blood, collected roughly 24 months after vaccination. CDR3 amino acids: CASSLVSQRDQPQHF. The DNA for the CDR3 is TGTGCCAGCAGCTTGGTCAGTCAACGGGACCAGCCCCAGCATTTT.